This T cell receptor (beta chain) was found in a study of Ad26.COV2.S vaccination and SARS-CoV-2 variants. Findings of the study overall: Possible underestimation of total T cell responses by the TCR breadth and depth analyses was noted.

The CDR3 contains 14 residues. CDR1 is SNHLY, CDR2 FYNNEI, per germline. V was pared by 8 bases and J by 0 bases, with 8 bases between. Sequencing was performed with immunoSEQ multiplex PCR; in TCRdb, only in-frame clones are kept and a portion is missing. The repertoire holds 300,000 to 400,000 clones, with approximately 84% as singletons. Treatment reported: around 19 received Ad26.COV2.S at low or high dose, single or two shots; a few received placebo; per-sample allocation not given. Sampling occurred on day 63 after the first vaccine or placebo injection. Regarding this clone: Its specificity is not known.

This TCR derives from a person between 18 and 60 years old who received the Ad26.COV2.S COVID-19 vaccine or a placebo. The chain couples TRBV2 to TRBJ1-6; D is unclear. Sample: peripheral blood, taken in a trial of Ad26.COV2.S vaccine versus placebo. DNA for the CDR3: TGTGCCAGCCGCGGAGGCTCCTATAATTCACCCCTCCACTTT. It codes for CASRGGSYNSPLHF.